The 25 T cell receptor beta chains below all came from one sample that was sequenced in a study of T-cell reconstitution after alpha-beta-depleted transplantation in children. The TCRbeta library incorporated unique molecular identifiers. TCRdb used MiXCR to reprocess the PCR reads, holding one entry per CDR3 protein. This table holds 550,000 to 800,000 distinct CDR3 sequences, around 13% found once. Sample: PBMCs, taken before TCRalphabeta/CD19-depleted stem cell transplant. The receptors originated from a girl aged 2-10 years with congenital amegakaryocytic thrombocytopenia, due to receive a stem cell transplant.

This clonotype was seen ten or more times. J is TRBJ2-1 and V is TRBV2, with 9 bases matching TRBD2. J was trimmed by 6 bases and V by 5 bases; bases with no gene match: 8. The germline V gene has CDR1 SNHLY and CDR2 FYNNEI. The CDR3 consists of 15 residues. This CDR3 reads CASSLKTSGVNEQFF. CDR3 DNA: TGTGCCAGCAGTTTAAAGACTAGCGGAGTCAATGAGCAGTTCTTC.

A word on this clonotype: One end of the junction fails to match germline, which may point to a read error. DNA for the CDR3: TGTGCCAACAGCTTACCCCTCACAGGAAACTATGGCTACACCTTC. It specifies CANSLPLTGNYGYTF. The rearrangement uses TRBV7-9 and TRBJ1-2; D is possibly TRBD1 (5 bases). CDR3 length equals 15 residues. Germline V gives CDR1 SEHNR, CDR2 FQNEAQ (reference sequence).

The sample holds many counts of this clonotype. This chain joins TRBV29-1 and TRBJ2-2, with 12 bases aligning to TRBD2. Germline trimming cut 7 bases from V and 7 bases from J; bases unmatched to any gene: 13. There are 16 residues in the CDR3. Germline CDR1 and CDR2: SQVTM and ANQGSEA. The CDR3 sequence is CSAGGPGLAGIGELFF. The CDR3 DNA is TGCAGCGCAGGGGGACCAGGACTAGCGGGAATCGGGGAGCTGTTTTTT.

This clonotype has only a few counts. The chain links TRBV24-1 to TRBJ1-1, with a tentative D call TRBD1 (5 bases). Between the trimmed V and J ends, which lost 2 bases and 4 bases, there was a span of 13 bases. Germline lookup yields CDR1 KGHDR and CDR2 SFDVKD. This CDR3 has 15 residues. Here the CDR3 reads CATSDSFQGTTEAFF. The CDR3 DNA reads as TGTGCCACCAGTGATTCGTTTCAGGGTACCACTGAAGCTTTCTTT.

This clonotype was seen a few times. This chain uses TRBV20-1 with TRBJ2-3, with a possible D match to TRBD1 (5 bases). Germline-derived CDR1 and CDR2 are DFQATT and SNEGSKA (reference sequence). V lost 0 bases to trimming and J lost 1 base, with 14 bases between them. The CDR3 has 16 amino acids. CDR3 sequence: CSARDSEEGGTDTQYF. The DNA for the CDR3 is TGCAGTGCTAGAGATTCTGAGGAAGGGGGCACAGATACGCAGTATTTT.

This clonotype was counted a single time. A read error may be the cause here, since a much bigger clone is one base away. This chain links TRBV5-1 with TRBJ2-5; 13 bases map to TRBD2. From germline, CDR1 is SGHRS and CDR2 YFSETQ. The CDR3 contains 18 residues. CDR3 loop: CASSVGLAGTGLQETQSF. CDR3 in DNA: TGCGCCAGCAGCGTGGGACTAGCGGGAACCGGGCTACAAGAGACCCAGTCCTTC.

The J gene is TRBJ2-7, the V gene TRBV5-1, with D maybe TRBD1 (6 bases). CDR3 length: 12 amino acids. Trimming left V 2 bases short and J 6 bases short, with 9 bases between. Looked up from germline, CDR1 is SGHRS and CDR2 is YFSETQ. The CDR3 nucleotides are TGCGCCAGCAGCTTCGCAGGGGCCGAGCAGTACTTC. As protein: CASSFAGAEQYF.

This clonotype was recorded many times. The rearrangement links TRBV20-1 to TRBJ2-1; 8 bases align to TRBD2. V trimming: 5 bases; J trimming: 0 bases; junction bases outside the gene matches: 12. The CDR3 runs 17 residues. Per germline, CDR1 DFQATT and CDR2 SNEGSKA (reference sequence). The CDR3 sequence is CSAPTSVPSSSYNEQFF. DNA of the CDR3: TGCAGTGCTCCGACTAGCGTACCCTCAAGCTCCTACAATGAGCAGTTCTTC.

A few counts support this clonotype. The chain employs TRBV29-1 and TRBJ2-3, with 8 bases aligning to TRBD1. The CDR3 spans 12 residues. V lost 8 bases to trimming and J lost 3 bases; unmatched junction nucleotides: 4. Germline CDR1 is SQVTM and CDR2 is ANQGSEA. CDR3 region: CSLGQGTDTQYF. The CDR3 DNA reads as TGCAGCCTCGGACAGGGAACAGATACGCAGTATTTT.

V is TRBV5-1 and J is TRBJ1-2; D is unclear. The V gene's germline CDR1 is SGHRS and CDR2 YFSETQ. V was pared by 0 bases and J by 8 bases, with 14 bases between. This CDR3 has 14 residues. CDR3 sequence reads: CASSLDEKKKGYTF. In nucleotides, the CDR3 is TGCGCCAGCAGCTTGGACGAGAAAAAGAAGGGCTACACCTTC.

The J gene is TRBJ1-1, the V gene TRBV15, with unresolved D. The CDR3 is made up of 13 amino acids. Trimming removed 7 bases at V and 5 bases at J, with 14 bases between. The germline V gene has CDR1 LNHNV and CDR2 YYDKDF (reference sequence). DNA for the CDR3: TGTGCCACCACCGAGGATCTCGGAACTGAAGCTTTCTTT. Encoded protein: CATTEDLGTEAFF.

This clonotype was counted at least ten times. The CDR3 reads CASSLSGGDYGYTF. The CDR3 bases are TGTGCCAGCAGTTTATCAGGGGGCGACTATGGCTACACCTTC. The V call is TRBV27, the J call TRBJ1-2; TRBD1 aligns across 7 bases. CDR3 size: 14 residues. Losses at the gene ends were 0 bases for V and 3 bases for J; bases not matched to a gene: 1. Germline lookup yields CDR1 MNHEY and CDR2 SMNVEV (reference sequence).

In its sample, this clonotype was seen many times. The gene calls are TRBV20-1 and TRBJ2-3; 8 nucleotides agree with TRBD2. The germline gives CDR1 DFQATT, CDR2 SNEGSKA (reference sequence). After removal of 5 bases from V and 3 bases from J, the junction contained 7 bases not matched to a gene. The CDR3 consists of 14 residues. The CDR3 protein is CSAPTSAATDTQYF. The CDR3 coding sequence is TGCAGTGCTCCGACTAGCGCTGCAACAGATACGCAGTATTTT.

This clonotype occurred many times. The chain couples TRBV12-3 or TRBV12-4 to TRBJ2-1; D unclear. V was shortened by 6 bases and J by 8 bases, with 11 bases between the two germline ends. CDR3 length equals 12 residues. CDR3 protein: CASSRTWYEQFF. For the CDR3, the DNA is TGTGCCAGCAGCCGCACGTGGTATGAGCAGTTCTTC.

In its sample, this clonotype was seen many times. The chain uses TRBV29-1 and TRBJ2-1; the D is unclear. The CDR3 consists of 16 residues. The V end lost 6 bases, the J end lost 0 bases, and 18 bases lay between the germline ends. The germline gives CDR1 SQVTM, CDR2 ANQGSEA. DNA of the CDR3: TGCAGCGTAGCCGCACCAAGCGCTAGCTCCTACAATGAGCAGTTCTTC. It specifies CSVAAPSASSYNEQFF.

Only one count was recorded for this clonotype. This chain connects TRBV5-6 to TRBJ2-5, with D perhaps given as TRBD1 or TRBD2 (5 bases each). V shed 4 bases and J shed 5 bases, with 21 bases lying between them. Germline V CDR1 and CDR2: SGHDT, YYEEEE. The CDR3 spans 16 residues. The DNA of the CDR3 is TGTGCCAGCAGCGTACTAGTGGTTGGGGCGCGGGAGACCCAGTACTTC. Encoded protein: CASSVLVVGARETQYF.

This chain uses TRBV7-3 with TRBJ2-7; D is unclear. Germline CDR1 is SGHTA and CDR2 is FQGTGA. V was cut by 1 base and J by 0 bases, with 16 bases left in between. The CDR3 runs to 17 residues. CDR3 in DNA: TGTGCCAGCAGCTTAATTGGGATGGCGTGGAGCTCCTACGAGCAGTACTTC. Its translation: CASSLIGMAWSSYEQYF. The complete variable domain, with remaining parts taken from reference TRBV7-3 and TRBJ2-7, reads GAGVSQTPSNKVTEKGKYVELRCDPISGHTALYWYRQSLGQGPEFLIYFQGTGAADDSGLPNDRFFAVRPEGSVSTLKIQRTERGDSAVYLCASSLIGMAWSSYEQYFGPGTRLTVT.

The chain links TRBV5-1 to TRBJ2-1; no definite D call. There are 16 residues in the CDR3. Deletions cut 1 base from V and 6 bases from J, with 17 bases between. CDR1 is SGHRS and CDR2 is YFSETQ in the germline V gene. For the CDR3, the DNA is TGCGCCAGCAGCTTGAATAGGCAGGCGGTTATCAATGAGCAGTTCTTC. This encodes CASSLNRQAVINEQFF.

This chain links TRBV20-1 with TRBJ1-5; D gene unclear. Germline assignment: CDR1 DFQATT and CDR2 SNEGSKA (reference sequence). V dropped 0 bases and J dropped 0 bases, with 18 bases sitting between them. The CDR3 loop spans 18 amino acids. Written as DNA, the CDR3 is TGCAGTGCTAGAGATCAACAGACTTTAAAGTATAGCAATCAGCCCCAGCATTTT. This gives the protein CSARDQQTLKYSNQPQHF.

This chain connects TRBV12-3 or TRBV12-4 to TRBJ1-5; D is unclear. The CDR3 has 15 residues. Trimming removed 3 bases at V and 2 bases at J, with 11 bases between. In DNA form, the CDR3 reads TGTGCCAGCAGTTTGGTGTTCGGGGGCAATCAGCCCCAGCATTTT. Translation: CASSLVFGGNQPQHF.

This clonotype was observed a few times. The chain is built from TRBV5-6 and TRBJ2-1; 14 nucleotides align to TRBD2. The germline V gene encodes CDR1 SGHDT and CDR2 YYEEEE. The V and J ends lost 5 bases and 7 bases, in that order; junction bases with no gene match: 5. The CDR3 runs to 15 residues. This chain's CDR3 is CASRTSGRAGNEQFF. The DNA for the CDR3 is TGTGCCAGCAGGACTAGCGGGAGGGCCGGAAATGAGCAGTTCTTC.

This clonotype was seen more than once but under ten times. The chain carries TRBV20-1 and TRBJ2-7; D is perhaps TRBD1 (6 bases). This CDR3 comprises 14 residues. V lost 3 bases and J lost 5, with 17 bases in between. The V gene's germline CDR1 is DFQATT and CDR2 SNEGSKA (reference sequence). This CDR3 is CSARTRQGPNEQYF. Written as DNA, the CDR3 is TGCAGTGCTAGGACCCGCCAGGGGCCCAACGAGCAGTACTTC.

This clonotype was detected ten times or more. The rearrangement uses TRBV5-6 and TRBJ2-7; D may be TRBD1 (5 bases). Between the trimmed V and J ends, which lost 1 base and 8 bases, there was a span of 10 bases. Germline V gene sequence: CDR1 SGHDT, CDR2 YYEEEE. This CDR3 region has 12 residues. The CDR3 region has the DNA TGTGCCAGCAGCTTGACAGGCCCCAAGCAGTACTTC. It codes for CASSLTGPKQYF.

The table lists this clonotype with a few counts. This sequence joins TRBV13 and TRBJ2-7; D not certain. CDR1 PRHDT and CDR2 FYEKMQ come from the germline V gene (reference sequence). This CDR3 is 11 amino acids long. V lost 8 bases, J lost 1 base, and 6 bases lay in between. The CDR3 reads CASGKSYEQYF. The CDR3 DNA is TGTGCCAGCGGCAAATCCTACGAGCAGTACTTC.

The chain joins TRBV7-6 to TRBJ2-4; tentatively, D is TRBD1 or TRBD2 (5 bases each). The CDR3 covers 13 residues. CDR1 SGHVS and CDR2 FNYEAQ come from the germline V gene. V was trimmed by 5 bases and J by 7 bases, leaving 12 bases between them. The CDR3 DNA is TGTGCCAGCAGCAGTTATGGGACGAACATTCAGTACTTC. Translating gives CASSSYGTNIQYF.